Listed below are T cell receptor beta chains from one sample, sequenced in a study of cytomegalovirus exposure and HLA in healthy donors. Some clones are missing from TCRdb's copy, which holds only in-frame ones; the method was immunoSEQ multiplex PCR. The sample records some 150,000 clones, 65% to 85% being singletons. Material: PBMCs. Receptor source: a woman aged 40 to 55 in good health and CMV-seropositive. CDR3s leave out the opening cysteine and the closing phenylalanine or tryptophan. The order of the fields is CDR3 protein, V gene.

CDR3aa: ASRPAHGVTQETQY
v_gene: TRBV25-1

CDR3aa: ASSTNVGGGTYEQY
v_gene: TRBV9

CDR3aa: ASSKGAGGQSEQF
v_gene: TRBV7-2

CDR3aa: ASSLGTAGSNQPQH
v_gene: TRBV7-8

CDR3aa: ASSYRGNSPLH
v_gene: TRBV28

CDR3aa: ASKGGGGNEQF
v_gene: TRBV6-6

CDR3aa: ASVYRGGYGYT
v_gene: TRBV2

CDR3aa: ASSLAVGAGGRGTEAF
v_gene: TRBV7-6

CDR3aa: AWSDRGMVTGELF
v_gene: TRBV30

CDR3aa: ASSTNPQGNSGNTIY
v_gene: TRBV18

CDR3aa: ASSLLTGGDEQY
v_gene: TRBV28

CDR3aa: ASSFKQPQH
v_gene: TRBV28

CDR3aa: ASSITGRNEQY
v_gene: TRBV7-9